A selection of T cell receptor beta chains follows, all from one sample in a study of vaccination and CD4 T cells after COVID-19. TCRdb redid the calling of the PCR reads with MiXCR, one entry per CDR3 protein. The sample includes 8,500 to 10,000 distinct CDR3 sequences, approximately 64% of them seen just once. The antigens of these receptors remain unknown. Sequencing was performed on CD4+ T cells from blood, cultured in vitro. These TCRs come from a human donor who had recovered from COVID-19. The CDR3 runs from the conserved cysteine through the conserved F or W. Fields, in order: D gene, CDR3 length, J gene, clone size, V gene, CDR3 DNA, CDR3 protein. A D gene is named only where the DNA matches it firmly. Size is omitted from some rows. Given values are once, few, many or a class for expanded clones.

D gene: TRBD1
CDR3 length: 16
J gene: TRBJ2-3
clone size: few
V gene: TRBV20-1
CDR3 DNA: TGCAGTGCTAGAGACCCCCGGACAGGGAGCACAGATACGCAGTATTTT
CDR3 protein: CSARDPRTGSTDTQYF

D gene: TRBD1
CDR3 length: 15
J gene: TRBJ2-2
clone size: .
V gene: TRBV24-1
CDR3 DNA: TGTGCCACCAGTGCCGGCCAGGGGGCCGTCGGGGAGCTGTTTTTT
CDR3 protein: CATSAGQGAVGELFF

D gene: .
CDR3 length: 16
J gene: TRBJ2-6
clone size: .
V gene: TRBV11-3
CDR3 DNA: TGTGCCAGCAGCTTAGCCCGGGGGTCAGGGGCCAACGTCCTGACTTTC
CDR3 protein: CASSLARGSGANVLTF

D gene: .
CDR3 length: 13
J gene: TRBJ2-3
clone size: few
V gene: TRBV20-1
CDR3 DNA: TGCAGTGCTAGCGGGCTTAGCACAGATACGCAGTATTTT
CDR3 protein: CSASGLSTDTQYF

D gene: .
CDR3 length: 15
J gene: TRBJ1-2
clone size: .
V gene: TRBV21-1
CDR3 DNA: TGTGCCAGCAGCAAAGCCGGCCAAGGGGAGGCTGGCTACACCTTC
CDR3 protein: CASSKAGQGEAGYTF

D gene: .
CDR3 length: 16
J gene: TRBJ2-1
clone size: .
V gene: TRBV7-9
CDR3 DNA: TGTGCCAGCAGCTTAGTGGGAACGAAGCCCTACAATGAGCAGTTCTTC
CDR3 protein: CASSLVGTKPYNEQFF

D gene: .
CDR3 length: 13
J gene: TRBJ2-3
clone size: .
V gene: TRBV20-1
CDR3 DNA: TGCAGTGCTAGAGATCCCAGCGCAGATACGCAGTATTTT
CDR3 protein: CSARDPSADTQYF

D gene: .
CDR3 length: 15
J gene: TRBJ1-6
clone size: .
V gene: TRBV6-1
CDR3 DNA: TGTGCCAGCAGTACCCCGGGACGGCCCTCGTCACCCCTCCACTTT
CDR3 protein: CASSTPGRPSSPLHF

D gene: TRBD2
CDR3 length: 15
J gene: TRBJ2-5
clone size: .
V gene: TRBV20-1
CDR3 DNA: TGCAGTGCTAGTATGCCTAGCGGACTCCAAGAGACCCAGTACTTC
CDR3 protein: CSASMPSGLQETQYF

D gene: TRBD1
CDR3 length: 14
J gene: TRBJ1-2
clone size: .
V gene: TRBV5-1
CDR3 DNA: TGCGCCAGCAGCGTCGACAGGGGAGGCTATGGCTACACCTTC
CDR3 protein: CASSVDRGGYGYTF

D gene: TRBD1
CDR3 length: 14
J gene: TRBJ2-1
clone size: .
V gene: TRBV20-1
CDR3 DNA: TGCAGTGCATTAGACAGGGGGCCATTCAATGAGCAGTTCTTC
CDR3 protein: CSALDRGPFNEQFF

D gene: .
CDR3 length: 13
J gene: TRBJ1-2
clone size: .
V gene: TRBV14
CDR3 DNA: TGTGCCAGCAGCCCACAGGGCTACTATGGCTACACCTTC
CDR3 protein: CASSPQGYYGYTF

D gene: .
CDR3 length: 16
J gene: TRBJ1-1
clone size: .
V gene: TRBV2
CDR3 DNA: TGTGCCAGCAGTGGACGAGTGGGGGTCATGAACACTGAAGCTTTCTTT
CDR3 protein: CASSGRVGVMNTEAFF

D gene: TRBD1
CDR3 length: 13
J gene: TRBJ2-7
clone size: .
V gene: TRBV6-1
CDR3 DNA: TGTGCCAGCAGTGACCGGGACAGGTCTCTTCGGTACTTC
CDR3 protein: CASSDRDRSLRYF

D gene: .
CDR3 length: 15
J gene: TRBJ1-2
clone size: .
V gene: TRBV7-2
CDR3 DNA: TGTGCCAGCAGCTTGGACGGCAGACTTAACTATGGCTACACCTTC
CDR3 protein: CASSLDGRLNYGYTF

D gene: .
CDR3 length: 16
J gene: TRBJ1-1
clone size: .
V gene: TRBV5-4
CDR3 DNA: TGTGCCAGCAGCTTGGGGGCCCGGGGCCCCTCTGAGAAAGCTTTCTTT
CDR3 protein: CASSLGARGPSEKAFF

D gene: .
CDR3 length: 12
J gene: TRBJ2-1
clone size: once
V gene: TRBV7-6
CDR3 DNA: TGTGCCAGCAGCTCCCCTCCAGATAGGCAGTTCTTC
CDR3 protein: CASSSPPDRQFF

D gene: .
CDR3 length: 14
J gene: TRBJ1-5
clone size: .
V gene: TRBV10-2
CDR3 DNA: TGCGCCAGCACTGGCTCCGTCCGGGACTCTCCCCAGCATTTT
CDR3 protein: CASTGSVRDSPQHF

D gene: .
CDR3 length: 14
J gene: TRBJ1-1
clone size: .
V gene: TRBV7-2
CDR3 DNA: TGTGCCAGCAGCTCAGGGCTGGTGAACACTGAAGCTTTCTTT
CDR3 protein: CASSSGLVNTEAFF

D gene: .
CDR3 length: 14
J gene: TRBJ1-2
clone size: .
V gene: TRBV6-1
CDR3 DNA: TGTGCCAGCAGTGAAGGGGGGGCAGCCTATGGCTACACCTTT
CDR3 protein: CASSEGGAAYGYTF

D gene: .
CDR3 length: 14
J gene: TRBJ1-5
clone size: .
V gene: TRBV6-1
CDR3 DNA: TGTGCCAGCAGTGTAGACCGCTCTGCGGGGCCCCAGCATTTT
CDR3 protein: CASSVDRSAGPQHF

D gene: .
CDR3 length: 14
J gene: TRBJ1-2
clone size: .
V gene: TRBV7-9
CDR3 DNA: TGTGCCAGCAGCTTGGGATTGGGGCGTGATGGCTACACCTTC
CDR3 protein: CASSLGLGRDGYTF

D gene: .
CDR3 length: 14
J gene: TRBJ2-7
clone size: .
V gene: TRBV30
CDR3 DNA: TGTGCCTGGAGTGCTGGGACGGTCTCCTACGAGCAGTACTTC
CDR3 protein: CAWSAGTVSYEQYF

D gene: TRBD2
CDR3 length: 16
J gene: TRBJ2-7
clone size: .
V gene: TRBV7-2
CDR3 DNA: TGTGCCAGCAGCTTAGCCTGGAGCGGGGGGGCCTACGAGCAGTACTTC
CDR3 protein: CASSLAWSGGAYEQYF

D gene: TRBD1
CDR3 length: 16
J gene: TRBJ1-2
clone size: .
V gene: TRBV19
CDR3 DNA: TGTGCCAGTAGTATAACACGGCCAGGGGGTTCCTATGGCTACACCTTC
CDR3 protein: CASSITRPGGSYGYTF

D gene: .
CDR3 length: 12
J gene: TRBJ2-7
clone size: .
V gene: TRBV4-1
CDR3 DNA: TGCGCCAGCAGCCAAGAGGGAGGCGAGCAGTACTTC
CDR3 protein: CASSQEGGEQYF

D gene: TRBD1
CDR3 length: 15
J gene: TRBJ1-2
clone size: .
V gene: TRBV7-9
CDR3 DNA: TGTGCCAGCAGCTTAGCCCCGGGACAGGGGATTGGCTACACCTTC
CDR3 protein: CASSLAPGQGIGYTF

D gene: TRBD2
CDR3 length: 16
J gene: TRBJ2-5
clone size: .
V gene: TRBV20-1
CDR3 DNA: TGCAGTGCTAGACCTCCCATAGCGGGAGGAGGGGAGACCCAGTACTTC
CDR3 protein: CSARPPIAGGGETQYF

D gene: .
CDR3 length: 15
J gene: TRBJ1-6
clone size: .
V gene: TRBV5-5
CDR3 DNA: TGTGCCAGCAGCTTGTCAGGTTCGGATAATTCACCCCTCCACTTT
CDR3 protein: CASSLSGSDNSPLHF

D gene: .
CDR3 length: 14
J gene: TRBJ1-1
clone size: .
V gene: TRBV24-1
CDR3 DNA: TGTGCCACCAGTGACCCTGGGTCTTCTAACGGTGCTTTCTTT
CDR3 protein: CATSDPGSSNGAFF

D gene: TRBD2
CDR3 length: 15
J gene: TRBJ2-1
clone size: .
V gene: TRBV12-3/TRBV12-4
CDR3 DNA: TGTGCCAGCAGTTTGGGCGGGGGACCCTATGATGAGCAGTTCTTC
CDR3 protein: CASSLGGGPYDEQFF

D gene: TRBD1
CDR3 length: 15
J gene: TRBJ2-7
clone size: .
V gene: TRBV14
CDR3 DNA: TGTGCCAGCAGCCAACGTGACAGGGTCTCCTACGAGCAGTACTTC
CDR3 protein: CASSQRDRVSYEQYF

D gene: TRBD1
CDR3 length: 17
J gene: TRBJ1-1
clone size: .
V gene: TRBV6-1
CDR3 DNA: TGTGCCAGCAGTAAAGGAAGGAGGGGGCGACTTGACACTGAAGCTTTCTTT
CDR3 protein: CASSKGRRGRLDTEAFF

D gene: .
CDR3 length: 15
J gene: TRBJ2-2
clone size: .
V gene: TRBV6-1
CDR3 DNA: TGTGCCAGCAGTCCCGACAGGAGGAACACCGGGGAGCTGTTTTTT
CDR3 protein: CASSPDRRNTGELFF

D gene: .
CDR3 length: 13
J gene: TRBJ2-5
clone size: .
V gene: TRBV6-1
CDR3 DNA: TGTGCCAGCAGTGTAGAGCGGAGAGGGACCCAGTACTTC
CDR3 protein: CASSVERRGTQYF

D gene: .
CDR3 length: 15
J gene: TRBJ2-2
clone size: .
V gene: TRBV11-2
CDR3 DNA: TGTGCCAGCAGCCCTATTAGGGCGAGCACCGGGGAGCTGTTTTTT
CDR3 protein: CASSPIRASTGELFF

D gene: .
CDR3 length: 13
J gene: TRBJ2-5
clone size: .
V gene: TRBV7-2
CDR3 DNA: TGTGCCAGCAGCTTAGCGGGATTGCAGACCCAGTACTTC
CDR3 protein: CASSLAGLQTQYF

D gene: TRBD2
CDR3 length: 15
J gene: TRBJ2-3
clone size: few
V gene: TRBV20-1
CDR3 DNA: TGCAGTGCTGAGACTAGCGGACCTGGGGCAGATACGCAGTATTTT
CDR3 protein: CSAETSGPGADTQYF

D gene: TRBD2
CDR3 length: 16
J gene: TRBJ2-1
clone size: once
V gene: TRBV20-1
CDR3 DNA: TGCAGTGCTCCCGAGGGACTAGCGGGGGGGCGGGATGAGCAGTTCTTC
CDR3 protein: CSAPEGLAGGRDEQFF

D gene: .
CDR3 length: 16
J gene: TRBJ2-2
clone size: once
V gene: TRBV11-3
CDR3 DNA: TGTGCCAGCAGCCACCGACAGATCTCGAACACCGGGGAGCTGTTTTTT
CDR3 protein: CASSHRQISNTGELFF